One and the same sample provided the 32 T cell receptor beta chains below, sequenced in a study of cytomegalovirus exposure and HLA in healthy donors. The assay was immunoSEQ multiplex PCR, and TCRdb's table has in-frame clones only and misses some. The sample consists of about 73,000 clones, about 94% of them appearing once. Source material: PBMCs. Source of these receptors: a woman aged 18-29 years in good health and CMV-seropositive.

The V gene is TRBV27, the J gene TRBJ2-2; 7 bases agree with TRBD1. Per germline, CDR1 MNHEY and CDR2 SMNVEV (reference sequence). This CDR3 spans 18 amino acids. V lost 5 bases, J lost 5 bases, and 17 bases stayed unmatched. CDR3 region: CASSTTGLRGRGTGELFF. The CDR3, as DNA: TGTGCCAGCAGTACGACAGGGTTAAGGGGAAGGGGGACCGGGGAGCTGTTTTTT.

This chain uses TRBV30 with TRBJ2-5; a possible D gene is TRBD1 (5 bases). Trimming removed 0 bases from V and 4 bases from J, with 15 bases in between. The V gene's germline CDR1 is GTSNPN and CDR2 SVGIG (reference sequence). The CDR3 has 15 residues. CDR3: CAWSVPKGSSETQYF. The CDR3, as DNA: TGTGCCTGGAGTGTACCCAAGGGGTCCTCAGAGACCCAGTACTTC. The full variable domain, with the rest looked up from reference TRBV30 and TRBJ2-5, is SQTIHQWPATLVQPVGSPLSLECTVEGTSNPNLYWYRQAAGRGLQLLFYSVGIGQISSEVPQNLSASRPQDRQFILSSKKLLLSDSGFYLCAWSVPKGSSETQYFGPGTRLLVL.

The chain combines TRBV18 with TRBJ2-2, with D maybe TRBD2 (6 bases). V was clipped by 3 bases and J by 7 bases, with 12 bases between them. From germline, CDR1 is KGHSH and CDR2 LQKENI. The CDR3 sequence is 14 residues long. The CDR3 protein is CASSPNRGNGELFF. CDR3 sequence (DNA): TGTGCCAGCTCACCCAACCGGGGGAACGGGGAGCTGTTTTTT.

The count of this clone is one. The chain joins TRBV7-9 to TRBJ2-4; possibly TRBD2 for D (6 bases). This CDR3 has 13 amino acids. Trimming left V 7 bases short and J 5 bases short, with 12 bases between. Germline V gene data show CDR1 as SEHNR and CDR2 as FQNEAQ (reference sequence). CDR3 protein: CASMNGGENIQYF. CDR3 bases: TGTGCCAGCATGAACGGAGGGGAAAACATTCAGTACTTC.

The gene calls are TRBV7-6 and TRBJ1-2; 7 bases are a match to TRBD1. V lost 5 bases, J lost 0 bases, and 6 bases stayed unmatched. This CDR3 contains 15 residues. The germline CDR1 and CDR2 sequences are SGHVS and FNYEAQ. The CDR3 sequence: CASSLGDSSNYGYTF. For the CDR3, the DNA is TGTGCCAGCAGCCTTGGGGACAGTTCTAACTATGGCTACACCTTC.

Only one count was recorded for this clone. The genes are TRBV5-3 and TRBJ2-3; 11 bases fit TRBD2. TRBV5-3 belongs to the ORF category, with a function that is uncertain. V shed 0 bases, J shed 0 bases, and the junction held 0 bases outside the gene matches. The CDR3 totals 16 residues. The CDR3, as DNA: TGTGCCAGAAGCTTGGCTAGCGGGAGGAGCACAGATACGCAGTATTTT. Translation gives CARSLASGRSTDTQYF.

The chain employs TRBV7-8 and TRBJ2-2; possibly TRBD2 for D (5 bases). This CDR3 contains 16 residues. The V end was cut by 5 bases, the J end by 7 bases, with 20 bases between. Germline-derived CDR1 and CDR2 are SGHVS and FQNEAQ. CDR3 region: CASSTNRWEMGGELFF. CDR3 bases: TGTGCCAGCAGCACTAATCGGTGGGAGATGGGCGGGGAGCTGTTTTTT.

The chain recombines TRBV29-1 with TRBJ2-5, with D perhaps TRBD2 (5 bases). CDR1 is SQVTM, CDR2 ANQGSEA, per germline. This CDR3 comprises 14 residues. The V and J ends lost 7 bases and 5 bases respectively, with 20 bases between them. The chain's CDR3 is CSAAPVFGGETQYF. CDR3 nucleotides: TGCAGCGCCGCCCCAGTTTTCGGCGGGGAGACCCAGTACTTC.

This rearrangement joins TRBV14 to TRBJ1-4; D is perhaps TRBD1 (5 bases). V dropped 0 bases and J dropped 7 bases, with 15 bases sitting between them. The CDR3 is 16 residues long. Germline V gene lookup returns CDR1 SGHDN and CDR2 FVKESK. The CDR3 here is CASSQDVGLGGEKLFF. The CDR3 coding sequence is TGTGCCAGCAGCCAAGATGTGGGGCTCGGGGGTGAAAAACTGTTTTTT. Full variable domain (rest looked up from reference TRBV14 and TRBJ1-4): EAGVTQFPSHSVIEKGQTVTLRCDPISGHDNLYWYRRVMGKEIKFLLHFVKESKQDESGMPNNRFLAERTGGTYSTLKVQPAELEDSGVYFCASSQDVGLGGEKLFFGSGTQLSVL.

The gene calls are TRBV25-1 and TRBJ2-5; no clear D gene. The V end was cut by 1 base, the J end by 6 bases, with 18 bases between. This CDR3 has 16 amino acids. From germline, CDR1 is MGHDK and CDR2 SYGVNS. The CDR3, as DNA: TGTGCCAGCAGTGAATCTCGCGGCAGCTCGTTAAAGACCCAGTACTTC. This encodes CASSESRGSSLKTQYF.

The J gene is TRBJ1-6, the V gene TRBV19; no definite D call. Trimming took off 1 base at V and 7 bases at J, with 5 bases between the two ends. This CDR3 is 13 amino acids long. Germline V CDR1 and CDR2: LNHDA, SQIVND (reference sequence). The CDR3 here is CASSIGRNSPLHF. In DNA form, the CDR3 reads TGTGCCAGTAGTATAGGGAGGAATTCACCCCTCCACTTT. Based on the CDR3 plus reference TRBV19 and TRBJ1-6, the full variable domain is DGGITQSPKYLFRKEGQNVTLSCEQNLNHDAMYWYRQDPGQGLRLIYYSQIVNDFQKGDIAEGYSVSREKKESFPLTVTSAQKNPTAFYLCASSIGRNSPLHFGNGTRLTVT.

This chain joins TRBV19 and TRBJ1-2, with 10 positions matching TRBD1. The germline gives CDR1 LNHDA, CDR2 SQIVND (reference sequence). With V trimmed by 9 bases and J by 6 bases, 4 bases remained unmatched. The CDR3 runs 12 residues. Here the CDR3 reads CASLTGGDGYTF. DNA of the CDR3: TGTGCCAGCCTGACAGGGGGCGATGGCTACACCTTC.

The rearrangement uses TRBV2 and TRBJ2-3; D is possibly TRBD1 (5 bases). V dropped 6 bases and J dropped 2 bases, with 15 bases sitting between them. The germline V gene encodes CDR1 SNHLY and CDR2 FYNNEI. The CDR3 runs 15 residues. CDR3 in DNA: TGTGCCAGCAGCCGGACAAGCCCCTTCACAGATACGCAGTATTTT. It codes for CASSRTSPFTDTQYF.

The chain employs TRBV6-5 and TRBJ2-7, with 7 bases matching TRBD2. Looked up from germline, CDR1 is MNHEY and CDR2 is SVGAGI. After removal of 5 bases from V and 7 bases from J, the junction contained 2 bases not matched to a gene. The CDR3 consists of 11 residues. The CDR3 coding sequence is TGTGCCAGCAGTCAAGCGGGGGAGCAGTACTTC. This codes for CASSQAGEQYF.

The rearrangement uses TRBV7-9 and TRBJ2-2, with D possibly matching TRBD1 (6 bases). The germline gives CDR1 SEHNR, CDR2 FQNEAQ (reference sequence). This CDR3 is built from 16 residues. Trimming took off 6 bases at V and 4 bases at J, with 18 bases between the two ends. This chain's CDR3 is CASSEVGGPSTGELFF. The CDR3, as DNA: TGTGCCAGCAGTGAGGTTGGGGGCCCCAGCACCGGGGAGCTGTTTTTT.

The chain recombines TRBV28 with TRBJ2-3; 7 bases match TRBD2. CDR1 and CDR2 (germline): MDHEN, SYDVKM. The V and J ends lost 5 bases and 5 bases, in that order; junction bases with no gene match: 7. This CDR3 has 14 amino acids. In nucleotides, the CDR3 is TGTGCCAGCAGTCTTCTGGGGGAGGGAGATACGCAGTATTTT. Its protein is CASSLLGEGDTQYF.

CDR3 residues: CASSVQGYNNSPLHF. CDR3 coding DNA: TGTGCCAGCAGCGTACAGGGCTATAATAATTCACCCCTCCACTTT. The gene calls are TRBV11-2 and TRBJ1-6, with D possibly TRBD1 on 6 matching bases. V was shortened by 5 bases and J by 5 bases, with 13 bases between the two germline ends. The CDR3 length is 15 residues. Germline values: CDR1 SGHAT, CDR2 FQNNGV. The full variable domain, rest sourced from reference TRBV11-2 and TRBJ1-6, is EAGVAQSPRYKIIEKRQSVAFWCNPISGHATLYWYQQILGQGPKLLIQFQNNGVVDDSQLPKDRFSAERLKGVDSTLKIQPAKLEDSAVYLCASSVQGYNNSPLHFGNGTRLTVT.

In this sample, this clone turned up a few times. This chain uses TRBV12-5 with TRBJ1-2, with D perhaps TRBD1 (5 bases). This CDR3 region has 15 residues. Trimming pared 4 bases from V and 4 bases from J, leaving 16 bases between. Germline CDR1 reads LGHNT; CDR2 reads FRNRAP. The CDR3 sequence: CASGSPETDLYGYTF. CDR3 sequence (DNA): TGTGCTAGTGGTTCGCCAGAGACAGACCTCTATGGCTACACCTTC.

Here the CDR3 reads CASSPHGVREGELFF. The DNA for the CDR3 is TGTGCCAGCAGCCCCCACGGTGTGAGGGAGGGCGAACTGTTTTTT. The chain combines TRBV9 with TRBJ1-4, with D unresolved. In germline, CDR1 is SGDLS, CDR2 YYNGEE. This CDR3 has 15 residues. The V and J ends lost 4 bases and 12 bases respectively, with 22 bases between them.

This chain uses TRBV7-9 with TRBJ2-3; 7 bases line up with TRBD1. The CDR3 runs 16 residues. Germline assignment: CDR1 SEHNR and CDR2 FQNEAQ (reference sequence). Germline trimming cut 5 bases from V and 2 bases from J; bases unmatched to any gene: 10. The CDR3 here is CASSHTGTANTDTQYF. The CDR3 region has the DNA TGTGCCAGCAGCCACACAGGGACAGCTAACACAGATACGCAGTATTTT.

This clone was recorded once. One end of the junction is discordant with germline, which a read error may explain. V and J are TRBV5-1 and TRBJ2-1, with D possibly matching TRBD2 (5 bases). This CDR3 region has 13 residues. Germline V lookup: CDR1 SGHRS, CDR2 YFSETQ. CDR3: CASRGDSYDEQFF. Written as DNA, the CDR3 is TGCGCCAGCAGGGGAGATTCCTACGATGAGCAGTTCTTC. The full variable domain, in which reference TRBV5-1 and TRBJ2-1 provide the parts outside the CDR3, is KAGVTQTPRYLIKTRGQQVTLSCSPISGHRSVSWYQQTPGQGLQFLFEYFSETQRNKGNFPGRFSGRQFSNSRSEMNVSTLELGDSALYLCASRGDSYDEQFFGPGTRLTVL.

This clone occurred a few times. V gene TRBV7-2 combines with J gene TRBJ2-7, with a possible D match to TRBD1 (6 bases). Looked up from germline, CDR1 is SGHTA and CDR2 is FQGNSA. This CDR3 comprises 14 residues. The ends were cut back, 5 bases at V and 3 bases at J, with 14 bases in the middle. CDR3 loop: CASSRDRILYEQYF. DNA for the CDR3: TGTGCCAGCAGCCGTGACAGGATTCTCTACGAGCAGTACTTC.

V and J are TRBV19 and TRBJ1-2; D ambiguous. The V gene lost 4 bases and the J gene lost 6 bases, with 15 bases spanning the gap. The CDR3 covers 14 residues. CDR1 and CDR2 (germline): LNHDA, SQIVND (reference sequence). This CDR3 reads CASSTRKPRDGYTF. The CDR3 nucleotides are TGTGCCAGTAGTACACGTAAACCGCGGGATGGCTACACCTTC.

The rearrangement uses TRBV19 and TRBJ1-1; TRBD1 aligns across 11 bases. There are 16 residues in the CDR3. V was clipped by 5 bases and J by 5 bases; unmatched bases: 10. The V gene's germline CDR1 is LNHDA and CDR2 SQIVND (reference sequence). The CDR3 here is CASSARTGGGSTEAFF. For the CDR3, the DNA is TGTGCCAGTAGTGCTCGGACAGGGGGCGGAAGTACTGAAGCTTTCTTT.

The CDR3 is CASSQEDRDSYEQYF. The CDR3 DNA sequence: TGCGCCAGCAGCCAAGAGGACAGGGATAGCTACGAGCAGTACTTC. The chain uses TRBV4-1 and TRBJ2-7; 8 nucleotides match TRBD1. Germline assignment: CDR1 MGHRA and CDR2 YSYEKL. J lost 3 bases, V lost 0 bases, and 4 bases had no gene match. This CDR3 is 15 amino acids long.

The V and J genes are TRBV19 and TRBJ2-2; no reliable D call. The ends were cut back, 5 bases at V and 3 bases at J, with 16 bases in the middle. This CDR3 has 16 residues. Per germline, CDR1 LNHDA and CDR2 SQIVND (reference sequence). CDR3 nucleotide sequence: TGTGCCAGTAGTCCTCCGAAGAACAAGTACACCGGGGAGCTGTTTTTT. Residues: CASSPPKNKYTGELFF. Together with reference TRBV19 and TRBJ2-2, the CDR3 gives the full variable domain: DGGITQSPKYLFRKEGQNVTLSCEQNLNHDAMYWYRQDPGQGLRLIYYSQIVNDFQKGDIAEGYSVSREKKESFPLTVTSAQKNPTAFYLCASSPPKNKYTGELFFGEGSRLTVL.

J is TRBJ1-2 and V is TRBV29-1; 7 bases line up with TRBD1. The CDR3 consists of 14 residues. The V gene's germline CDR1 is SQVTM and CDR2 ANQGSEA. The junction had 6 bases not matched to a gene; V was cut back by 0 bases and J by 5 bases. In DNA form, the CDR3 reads TGCAGCGTTGAAGACACGGGACAGCTATATGGCTACACCTTC. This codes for CSVEDTGQLYGYTF.

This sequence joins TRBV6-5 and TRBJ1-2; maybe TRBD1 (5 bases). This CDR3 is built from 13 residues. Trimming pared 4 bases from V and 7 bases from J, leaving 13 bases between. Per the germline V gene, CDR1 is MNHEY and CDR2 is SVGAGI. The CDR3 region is CASSFGAVGGYTF. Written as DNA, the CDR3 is TGTGCCAGCAGTTTTGGGGCAGTAGGTGGCTACACCTTC.

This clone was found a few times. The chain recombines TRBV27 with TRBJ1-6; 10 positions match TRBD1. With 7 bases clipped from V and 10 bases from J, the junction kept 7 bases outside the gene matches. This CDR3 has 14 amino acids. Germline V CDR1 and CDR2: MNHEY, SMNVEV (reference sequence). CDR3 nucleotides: TGTGCCAGCACCAGGGACAGGGGCAGATCACCCCTCCACTTT. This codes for CASTRDRGRSPLHF.

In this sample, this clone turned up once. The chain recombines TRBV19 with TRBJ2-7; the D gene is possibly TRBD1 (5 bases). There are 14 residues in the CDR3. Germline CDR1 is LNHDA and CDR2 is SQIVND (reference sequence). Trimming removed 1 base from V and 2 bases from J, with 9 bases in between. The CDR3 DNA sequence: TGTGCCAGTAGTATAGTAGGGGCCACCTACGAGCAGTACTTC. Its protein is CASSIVGATYEQYF.

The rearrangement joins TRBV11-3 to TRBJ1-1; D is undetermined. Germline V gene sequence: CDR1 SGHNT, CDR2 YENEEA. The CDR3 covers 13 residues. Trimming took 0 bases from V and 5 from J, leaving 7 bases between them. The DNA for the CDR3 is TGTGCCAGCAGCTTAGATCGCCAGACTGAAGCTTTCTTT. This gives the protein CASSLDRQTEAFF.

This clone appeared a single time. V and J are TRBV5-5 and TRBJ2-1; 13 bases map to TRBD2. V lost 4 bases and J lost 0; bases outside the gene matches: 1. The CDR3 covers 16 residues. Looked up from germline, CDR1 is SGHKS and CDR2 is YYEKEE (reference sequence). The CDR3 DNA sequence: TGTGCCAGCAGCCGGACTAGCGGGAGCTCCTACAATGAGCAGTTCTTC. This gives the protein CASSRTSGSSYNEQFF. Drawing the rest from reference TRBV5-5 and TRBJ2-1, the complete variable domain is DAGVTQSPTHLIKTRGQQVTLRCSPISGHKSVSWYQQVLGQGPQFIFQYYEKEERGRGNFPDRFSARQFPNYSSELNVNALLLGDSALYLCASSRTSGSSYNEQFFGPGTRLTVL.